The rows below give T cell receptor beta chains drawn from one sample of a study of blood T cell repertoires in COVID-19. This table comes from immunoSEQ multiplex PCR, and its TCRdb copy is limited to in-frame clones, with some not included. The data show about 73,000 clones, with nearly 90% seen just once and approximately 10% held by the top ten. Sequences were obtained from peripheral blood. These TCRs come from an elderly man with acute or convalescent COVID-19. CDR3s include the opening cysteine and the closing phenylalanine or tryptophan. Each record gives: V gene, J gene, CDR3 length, CDR3 protein.

>TRBV7-8|TRBJ1-2|14
CASSPEGQNYGYTF
>TRBV2|TRBJ2-3|14
CAGSKLAGADTQYF
>TRBV7-9|TRBJ1-3|14
CASSSAGTPSGMGF
>TRBV2|TRBJ2-3|14
CASSRRFLTDTQYF
>TRBV10-2|TRBJ1-5|13
CASCLGDNQPQHF
>TRBV6-5|TRBJ1-5|16
CASSYVGQGAGQPQHF
>TRBV19|TRBJ1-2|13
CASSIGRVGGYTF
>TRBV7-7|TRBJ1-5|17
CASSLAGGVYSNQPQHF
>TRBV10-3|TRBJ2-1|15
CAISELRGGQHEQFF
>TRBV5-5|TRBJ2-7|15
CASSPSLTGIYEQYF
>TRBV5-6|TRBJ1-1|11
CASTGTGKAFF
>TRBV18|TRBJ2-5|13
CASSPQGWETQYF
>TRBV10-3|TRBJ1-5|14
CAISDDISNQPQHF
>TRBV21-1|TRBJ1-2|15
CASSNGRGRYYGYTF
>TRBV18|TRBJ1-1|14
CASSRDRESPEAFF
>TRBV2|TRBJ1-3|16
CASSETGSWGGNTIYF
>TRBV11-2|TRBJ2-1|15
CASSLAPGAYNEQFF
>TRBV5-4|TRBJ1-3|18
CASSLYPGTGTSGNTIYF